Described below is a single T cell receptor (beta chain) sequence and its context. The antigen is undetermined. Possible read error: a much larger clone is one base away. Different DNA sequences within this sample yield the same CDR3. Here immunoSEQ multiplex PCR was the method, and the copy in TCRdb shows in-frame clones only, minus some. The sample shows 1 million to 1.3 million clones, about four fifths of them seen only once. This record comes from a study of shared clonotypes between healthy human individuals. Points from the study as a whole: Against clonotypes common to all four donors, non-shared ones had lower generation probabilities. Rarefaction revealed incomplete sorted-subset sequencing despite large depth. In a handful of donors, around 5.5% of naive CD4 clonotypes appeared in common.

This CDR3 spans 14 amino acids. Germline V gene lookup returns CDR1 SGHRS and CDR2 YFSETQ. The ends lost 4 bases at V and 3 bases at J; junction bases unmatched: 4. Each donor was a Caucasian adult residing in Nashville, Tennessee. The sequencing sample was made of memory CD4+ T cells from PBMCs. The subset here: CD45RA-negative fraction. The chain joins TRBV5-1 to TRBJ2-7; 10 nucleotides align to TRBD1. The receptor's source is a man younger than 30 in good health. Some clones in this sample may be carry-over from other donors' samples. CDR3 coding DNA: TGCGCCAGCAGCCTGGGACAGGGGTACTACGAGCAGTACTTC. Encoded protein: CASSLGQGYYEQYF.